Shown below are 29 T cell receptor beta chains from a single sample sequenced in a study of Tregs in tolerant kidney transplant recipients. Sequencing used immunoSEQ multiplex PCR; TCRdb keeps in-frame clones, though not all of them. The data show roughly 120,000 clones, 92% seen once. The sequenced material came from CD4+ T cells from blood. The source is a human donor in good health.

This chain connects TRBV27 to TRBJ2-2, with TRBD1 matching over 10 bases. V gave up 4 bases and J gave up 6 bases; unmatched junction bases: 11. Germline CDR1 is MNHEY and CDR2 is SMNVEV (reference sequence). The CDR3 extends over 17 amino acids. The CDR3 protein is CASSSPGRTGGAGELFF. In nucleotides, the CDR3 is TGTGCCAGCAGTTCCCCCGGTAGGACAGGGGGAGCCGGGGAGCTGTTTTTT.

The chain links TRBV7-6 to TRBJ2-1; 10 bases match TRBD1. Germline V gene lookup returns CDR1 SGHVS and CDR2 FNYEAQ. The CDR3 is made up of 15 amino acids. V lost 5 bases and J lost 10; bases outside the gene matches: 11. Here the CDR3 DNA reads TGTGCCAGCAGCCCTAGGGGACAGGGGTTATCGGAGCAGTTCTTC. It specifies CASSPRGQGLSEQFF.

This clone appeared a single time. The rearrangement uses TRBV19 and TRBJ2-5; unclear D gene. The CDR3 contains 14 residues. V was cut by 5 bases and J by 5 bases, with 15 bases left in between. Germline V gene lookup returns CDR1 LNHDA and CDR2 SQIVND (reference sequence). The CDR3 sequence: CASSYRAPSETQYF. The CDR3 DNA is TGTGCCAGTAGTTACCGGGCCCCATCGGAGACCCAGTACTTC.

This chain joins TRBV18 and TRBJ1-2; D is ambiguous. CDR3 size: 16 residues. Germline CDR1 KGHSH, CDR2 LQKENI. Trimming shortened V by 3 bases and J by 1 base, and 15 bases separated the two germline ends. CDR3 residues: CASSPWVIGNNYGYTF. CDR3 bases: TGTGCCAGCTCACCCTGGGTCATCGGTAATAACTATGGCTACACCTTC.

The chain couples TRBV7-3 to TRBJ2-7; 8 nucleotides align to TRBD1. The germline V gene encodes CDR1 SGHTA and CDR2 FQGTGA. This CDR3 region has 16 residues. V gave up 5 bases and J gave up 5 bases; unmatched junction bases: 14. This CDR3 reads CASSPQGASPPDEQYF. The CDR3 nucleotides are TGTGCCAGCAGCCCCCAGGGGGCGTCTCCCCCTGACGAGCAGTACTTC. Complete variable domain (other parts from reference TRBV7-3 and TRBJ2-7): GAGVSQTPSNKVTEKGKYVELRCDPISGHTALYWYRQSLGQGPEFLIYFQGTGAADDSGLPNDRFFAVRPEGSVSTLKIQRTERGDSAVYLCASSPQGASPPDEQYFGPGTRLTVT.

The chain joins TRBV5-1 to TRBJ1-4; perhaps TRBD1 as D (6 bases). Germline V CDR1 and CDR2: SGHRS, YFSETQ. V was trimmed by 6 bases and J by 7 bases, leaving 22 bases between them. The CDR3 runs 16 residues. The CDR3 region is CASTIGAQGNGEKLFF. CDR3 nucleotide sequence: TGCGCCAGCACCATAGGGGCACAGGGAAACGGTGAAAAACTGTTTTTT.

This clone turned up a few times. This chain joins TRBV5-1 and TRBJ1-3; D uncertain. V shed 4 bases and J shed 2 bases, with 13 bases lying between them. The CDR3 is made up of 15 amino acids. In germline, CDR1 is SGHRS, CDR2 YFSETQ. CDR3 loop: CASSPDGTPGNTIYF. In nucleotides, the CDR3 is TGCGCCAGCAGCCCCGATGGAACGCCTGGAAACACCATATATTTT.

The chain links TRBV7-9 to TRBJ1-2; the match to TRBD1 covers 9 bases. The germline V gene encodes CDR1 SEHNR and CDR2 FQNEAQ (reference sequence). The ends lost 7 bases at V and 4 bases at J; junction bases unmatched: 7. The CDR3 is made up of 14 amino acids. The chain's CDR3 is CASNRDRATYGYTF. In nucleotides, the CDR3 is TGTGCCAGCAACAGGGACAGGGCAACCTATGGCTACACCTTC.

The chain couples TRBV30 to TRBJ2-3, with 7 bases lining up with TRBD2. Trimming removed 4 bases from V and 5 bases from J; junction bases left unmatched: 9. CDR1 is GTSNPN, CDR2 SVGIG, per germline (reference sequence). CDR3 length: 14 residues. Written as DNA, the CDR3 is TGTGCCTGGAAACGACCGGGAGGAGGAGATACGCAGTATTTT. This sequence encodes CAWKRPGGGDTQYF.

The chain recombines TRBV4-1 with TRBJ1-2; D call uncertain. Germline V gene lookup returns CDR1 MGHRA and CDR2 YSYEKL. There are 17 residues in the CDR3. V was clipped by 5 bases and J by 4 bases, with 23 bases between them. CDR3 DNA sequence: TGCGCCAGCAGCTCCGCGTATCGCCTGAGGACGAGCTATGGCTACACCTTC. Translating it yields CASSSAYRLRTSYGYTF.

J is TRBJ2-5 and V is TRBV6-5; 10 bases fit TRBD1. Trimming at V came to 5 bases and at J to 4 bases, leaving 7 bases not matched to a gene. CDR1 is MNHEY and CDR2 is SVGAGI in the germline V gene. CDR3 length equals 15 residues. The CDR3 loop is CASSAPGQGLETQYF. CDR3 nucleotide sequence: TGTGCCAGCAGTGCACCGGGACAGGGGTTAGAGACCCAGTACTTC.

The chain combines TRBV5-5 with TRBJ1-5, with a possible D match to TRBD1 (5 bases). The germline V gene has CDR1 SGHKS and CDR2 YYEKEE (reference sequence). The CDR3 sequence is 14 residues long. Trimming cost V 3 bases and J 7 bases, with 14 bases left between them. This CDR3 is CASSSAGVGQPQHF. In DNA form, the CDR3 reads TGTGCCAGCAGCTCTGCGGGGGTAGGGCAGCCCCAGCATTTT. The variable domain in full, with the rest retrieved from reference TRBV5-5 and TRBJ1-5, is DAGVTQSPTHLIKTRGQQVTLRCSPISGHKSVSWYQQVLGQGPQFIFQYYEKEERGRGNFPDRFSARQFPNYSSELNVNALLLGDSALYLCASSSAGVGQPQHFGDGTRLSIL.

The chain joins TRBV19 to TRBJ1-3; D perhaps matches TRBD1 (5 bases). The germline V gene has CDR1 LNHDA and CDR2 SQIVND (reference sequence). V was pared by 3 bases and J by 0 bases, with 9 bases between. CDR3 length: 15 residues. This CDR3 is CASSISGYSGNTIYF. The CDR3 coding sequence is TGTGCCAGTAGTATCTCAGGGTACTCTGGAAACACCATATATTTT.

The rearrangement uses TRBV10-3 and TRBJ2-1; 8 positions match TRBD2. The V gene's germline CDR1 is ENHRY and CDR2 SYGVKD. After removal of 10 bases from V and 8 bases from J, the junction contained 7 bases not matched to a gene. CDR3 length: 12 residues. The DNA for the CDR3 is TGTGCCACCGAGCGGGAGCCCGATGAGCAGTTCTTC. Protein product: CATEREPDEQFF.

The chain is built from TRBV10-1 and TRBJ2-7, with 11 nucleotides matching TRBD1. Germline assignment: CDR1 WNHNN and CDR2 SYGVQD (reference sequence). Trimming at V came to 6 bases and at J to 0 bases, leaving 1 base not matched to a gene. The CDR3 loop spans 14 amino acids. The CDR3 spells CASSGTGGSYEQYF. The DNA of the CDR3 is TGCGCCAGCAGCGGGACAGGGGGCTCCTACGAGCAGTACTTC.

V is TRBV20-1 and J is TRBJ1-1; D not resolved. The V end was cut by 4 bases, the J end by 5 bases, with 5 bases between. The germline V gene encodes CDR1 DFQATT and CDR2 SNEGSKA (reference sequence). This CDR3 region has 10 residues. CDR3 protein: CSAIATEAFF. In DNA, the CDR3 is TGCAGTGCTATAGCGACTGAAGCTTTCTTT.

This chain joins TRBV7-2 and TRBJ2-3, with D possibly matching TRBD2 (6 bases). The CDR3 is 17 amino acids. V dropped 8 bases and J dropped 2 bases, with 23 bases sitting between them. The germline V gene encodes CDR1 SGHTA and CDR2 FQGNSA. CDR3 protein: CASSRRVRGSVTDTQYF. The CDR3 bases are TGTGCCAGCTCCCGGAGGGTCCGGGGTTCGGTCACAGATACGCAGTATTTT.

This clone appeared a few times. The chain is built from TRBV18 and TRBJ1-5; D is undetermined. Germline V gene lookup returns CDR1 KGHSH and CDR2 LQKENI. The length of the CDR3 is 13 residues. The V and J ends lost 4 bases and 0 bases respectively, with 4 bases between them. CDR3 DNA sequence: TGTGCCAGCTCACTCAGTAGCAATCAGCCCCAGCATTTT. This sequence encodes CASSLSSNQPQHF.

The gene calls are TRBV10-1 and TRBJ1-2; 9 nucleotides agree with TRBD1. The V and J ends lost 0 bases and 8 bases, in that order; junction bases with no gene match: 7. The CDR3 has 15 amino acids. Germline V gives CDR1 WNHNN, CDR2 SYGVQD (reference sequence). In DNA form, the CDR3 reads TGCGCCAGCAGTGAGTCCCCACAGGGGGCACAAGGCTACACCTTC. Its protein product is CASSESPQGAQGYTF.

This chain connects TRBV6-6 to TRBJ2-1, with D tentatively TRBD1 (6 bases). The CDR3 extends over 15 amino acids. CDR1 and CDR2 from the germline V gene are MNHNY and SVGAGI (reference sequence). The V end was cut by 2 bases, the J end by 0 bases, with 8 bases between. This CDR3 is CASSYRGSSYNEQFF. The CDR3 DNA follows: TGTGCCAGCAGTTACAGGGGGAGCTCCTACAATGAGCAGTTCTTC.

V gene TRBV7-2 combines with J gene TRBJ2-5; weak D call: TRBD2 (5 bases). Per germline, CDR1 SGHTA and CDR2 FQGNSA. This CDR3 contains 14 residues. The ends were cut back, 2 bases at V and 5 bases at J, with 12 bases in the middle. The CDR3 coding sequence is TGTGCCAGCAGCTTAACTCGTAGCGAGGAGACCCAGTACTTC. As protein: CASSLTRSEETQYF.

This chain joins TRBV7-7 and TRBJ2-2, with D possibly matching TRBD2 (6 bases). There are 15 residues in the CDR3. Trimming took off 3 bases at V and 5 bases at J, with 13 bases between the two ends. Germline CDR1 reads SSHAT; CDR2 reads FNYEAQ (reference sequence). This chain's CDR3 is CASSLEGSSTGELFF. In DNA, the CDR3 is TGTGCCAGCAGCTTGGAGGGGAGTTCAACCGGGGAGCTGTTTTTT.

CDR3 protein: CAISERGANYGYTF. The CDR3 region has the DNA TGTGCCATCAGTGAACGGGGGGCTAACTATGGCTACACCTTC. The chain couples TRBV10-3 to TRBJ1-2; D might be TRBD1 (5 bases). The CDR3 is 14 amino acids. V lost 3 bases and J 0 bases, leaving 8 bases between the germline ends. CDR1 and CDR2 from the germline V gene are ENHRY and SYGVKD.

This clone is a singleton in its sample. The chain recombines TRBV5-1 with TRBJ1-6, with D perhaps TRBD1 (5 bases). There are 15 residues in the CDR3. Trimming stripped 0 bases from V and 7 bases from J, with 11 bases between. Germline CDR1 reads SGHRS; CDR2 reads YFSETQ. CDR3 coding DNA: TGCGCCAGCAGCTTGGTGGGGACTTTGAATTCACCCCTCCACTTT. It encodes CASSLVGTLNSPLHF.

The chain combines TRBV4-1 with TRBJ2-1; TRBD2 agrees at 13 bases. The CDR3 extends over 16 amino acids. In germline, CDR1 is MGHRA, CDR2 YSYEKL. Trimming at V came to 4 bases and at J to 9 bases, leaving 9 bases not matched to a gene. The DNA for the CDR3 is TGCGCCAGCAGCCCTGGGACTAGCGGGACAGGTGGTGAGCAGTTCTTC. Amino acid sequence: CASSPGTSGTGGEQFF.

The V and J genes are TRBV5-8 and TRBJ2-2; no definite D call. V was cut by 6 bases and J by 1 base, with 7 bases left in between. The CDR3 is 13 residues long. Germline loops: CDR1 SGHTS, CDR2 YDEGEE. CDR3 DNA: TGTGCCAGCAACAAGGGGAACACCGGGGAGCTGTTTTTT. As protein: CASNKGNTGELFF.

This clone came up once. The rearrangement uses TRBV2 and TRBJ1-4, with TRBD1 as a possible D gene (5 bases). V lost 7 bases to trimming and J lost 4 bases, with 13 bases between them. Germline V gives CDR1 SNHLY, CDR2 FYNNEI. CDR3 length: 14 residues. The CDR3 spells CASTEDNLNEKLFF. CDR3 nucleotide sequence: TGTGCCAGCACTGAGGACAACCTTAATGAAAAACTGTTTTTT.

This clone was counted once. The rearrangement uses TRBV7-2 and TRBJ2-7, with 8 bases that match TRBD1. The germline CDR1 and CDR2 sequences are SGHTA and FQGNSA. Germline trimming cut 5 bases from V and 3 bases from J; bases unmatched to any gene: 6. This CDR3 has 14 amino acids. The CDR3 spells CASSNRDRHYEQYF. CDR3 DNA: TGTGCCAGCAGCAACCGGGACAGGCACTACGAGCAGTACTTC. Full variable domain (remainder filled in from reference TRBV7-2 and TRBJ2-7): GAGVSQSPSNKVTEKGKDVELRCDPISGHTALYWYRQSLGQGLEFLIYFQGNSAPDKSGLPSDRFSAERTGGSVSTLTIQRTQQEDSAVYLCASSNRDRHYEQYFGPGTRLTVT.

This chain connects TRBV27 to TRBJ1-4, with TRBD1 matching over 7 bases. From germline, CDR1 is MNHEY and CDR2 SMNVEV (reference sequence). The CDR3 spans 14 residues. Trimming removed 6 bases from V and 5 bases from J; junction bases left unmatched: 6. In DNA form, the CDR3 reads TGTGCCAGCAGAGAAAGACAGGGAAATGAAAAACTGTTTTTT. As protein: CASRERQGNEKLFF. Drawing the rest from reference TRBV27 and TRBJ1-4, the complete variable domain is EAQVTQNPRYLITVTGKKLTVTCSQNMNHEYMSWYRQDPGLGLRQIYYSMNVEVTDKGDVPEGYKVSRKEKRNFPLILESPSPNQTSLYFCASRERQGNEKLFFGSGTQLSVL.